This TCR beta chain was found in a study of OX40 agonist ivuxolimab in advanced cancers. Clones were sequenced by immunoSEQ multiplex PCR, and TCRdb holds only the in-frame ones, with some missing. This table holds tens of thousands of clones, about 87% found once. General study findings and limits: Nonresponders included some who also had low normalized T-cell clonal expansion.

On this clone: Its antigen is unknown.

Sequences were derived from CD4+ or CD8+ T cells sorted from blood, sampled in a trial of the OX40 agonist ivuxolimab. The clonotype comes from an adult with an advanced solid tumor such as melanoma, head and neck, liver or kidney cancer.

CDR3 DNA sequence: TGTGCCAGTAGTAATTGGGATGCCAATCAGCCCCAGCATTTT. Translation: CASSNWDANQPQHF. The chain carries TRBV19 and TRBJ1-5; D remains ambiguous. V shed 4 bases and J shed 3 bases, with 10 bases lying between them. This CDR3 region has 14 residues. Germline V gene sequence: CDR1 LNHDA, CDR2 SQIVND (reference sequence).